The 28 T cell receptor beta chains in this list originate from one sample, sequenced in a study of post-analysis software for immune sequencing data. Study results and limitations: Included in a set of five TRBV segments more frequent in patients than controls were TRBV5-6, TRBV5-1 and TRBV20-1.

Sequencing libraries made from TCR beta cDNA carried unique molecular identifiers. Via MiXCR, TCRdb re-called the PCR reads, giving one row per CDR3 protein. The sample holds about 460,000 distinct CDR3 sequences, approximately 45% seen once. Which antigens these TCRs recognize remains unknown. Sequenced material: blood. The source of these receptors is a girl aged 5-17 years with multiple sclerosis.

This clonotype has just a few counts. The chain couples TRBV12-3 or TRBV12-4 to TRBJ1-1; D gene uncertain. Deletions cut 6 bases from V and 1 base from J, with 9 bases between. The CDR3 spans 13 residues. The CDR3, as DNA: TGTGCCAGCAGCGTCAGTGAGAACACTGAAGCTTTCTTT. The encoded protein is CASSVSENTEAFF.

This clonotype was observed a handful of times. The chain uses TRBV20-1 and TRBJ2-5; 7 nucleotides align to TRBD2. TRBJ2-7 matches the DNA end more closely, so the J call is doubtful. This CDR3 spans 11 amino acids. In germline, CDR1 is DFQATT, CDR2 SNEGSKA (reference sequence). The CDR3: CSGEGRDEQYF. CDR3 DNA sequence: TGCAGTGGGGAGGGCCGGGACGAGCAGTACTTC.

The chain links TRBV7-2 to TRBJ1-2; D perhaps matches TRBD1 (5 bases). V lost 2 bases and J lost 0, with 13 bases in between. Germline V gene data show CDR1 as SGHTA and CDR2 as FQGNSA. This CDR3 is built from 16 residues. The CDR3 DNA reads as TGTGCCAGCAGCTTAAGGGGCAGGAGTCCTAACTATGGCTACACCTTC. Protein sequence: CASSLRGRSPNYGYTF.

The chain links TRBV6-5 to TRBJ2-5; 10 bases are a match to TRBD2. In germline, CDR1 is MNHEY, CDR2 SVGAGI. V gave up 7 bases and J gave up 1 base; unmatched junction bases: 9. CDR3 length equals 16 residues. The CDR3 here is CASKSGLAATQETQYF. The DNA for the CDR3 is TGTGCCAGCAAAAGTGGACTAGCGGCCACCCAAGAGACCCAGTACTTC.

The DNA for the CDR3 is TGCAGTGCTAGGAACAGGGACGGCTCCTACGAGCAGTACTTC. Translating it yields CSARNRDGSYEQYF. This chain connects TRBV20-1 to TRBJ2-7; possible D gene TRBD1, 6 bases. Trimming cost V 3 bases and J 0 bases, with 12 bases left between them. CDR3 length: 14 residues. Germline V gene data show CDR1 as DFQATT and CDR2 as SNEGSKA (reference sequence).

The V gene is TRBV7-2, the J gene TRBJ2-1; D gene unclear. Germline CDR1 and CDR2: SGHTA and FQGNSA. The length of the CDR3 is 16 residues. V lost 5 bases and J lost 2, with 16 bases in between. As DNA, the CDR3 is TGTGCCAGCAGCGCCTTGGGTGGGTTCCCCTACAATGAGCAGTTCTTC. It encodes CASSALGGFPYNEQFF. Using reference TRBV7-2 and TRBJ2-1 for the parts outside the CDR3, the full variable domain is GAGVSQSPSNKVTEKGKDVELRCDPISGHTALYWYRQSLGQGLEFLIYFQGNSAPDKSGLPSDRFSAERTGGSVSTLTIQRTQQEDSAVYLCASSALGGFPYNEQFFGPGTRLTVL.

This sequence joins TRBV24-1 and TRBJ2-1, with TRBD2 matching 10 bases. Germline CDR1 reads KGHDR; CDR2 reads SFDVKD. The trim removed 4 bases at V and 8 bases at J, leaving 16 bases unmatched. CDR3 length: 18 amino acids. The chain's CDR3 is CATSDRPGLASTWDEQFF. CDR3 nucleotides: TGTGCCACCAGTGACCGCCCGGGACTAGCGTCCACATGGGATGAGCAGTTCTTC.

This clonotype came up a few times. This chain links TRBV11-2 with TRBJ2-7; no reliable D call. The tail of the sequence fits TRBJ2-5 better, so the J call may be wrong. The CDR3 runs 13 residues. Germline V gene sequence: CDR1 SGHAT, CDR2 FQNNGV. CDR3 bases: TGTGCCAGCAGCTTCACGGATGGAGAGACCCAGTACTTC. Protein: CASSFTDGETQYF.

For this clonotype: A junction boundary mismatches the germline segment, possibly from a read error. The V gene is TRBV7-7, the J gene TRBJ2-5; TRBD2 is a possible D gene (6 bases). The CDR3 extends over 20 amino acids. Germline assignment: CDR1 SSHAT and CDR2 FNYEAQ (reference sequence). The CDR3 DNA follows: TGTGCTAGCAGCTTCTCCCCCCGTGGTAGCGGCTCGCCGTACCAAGAGACCCAGTACTTC. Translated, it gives CASSFSPRGSGSPYQETQYF.

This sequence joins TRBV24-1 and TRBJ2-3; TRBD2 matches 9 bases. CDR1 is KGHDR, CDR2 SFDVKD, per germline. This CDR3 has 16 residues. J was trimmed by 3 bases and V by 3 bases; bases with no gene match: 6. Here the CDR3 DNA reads TGTGCCACCAGTGATGGAAAAGCGGGAGGAACAGATACGCAGTATTTT. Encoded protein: CATSDGKAGGTDTQYF.

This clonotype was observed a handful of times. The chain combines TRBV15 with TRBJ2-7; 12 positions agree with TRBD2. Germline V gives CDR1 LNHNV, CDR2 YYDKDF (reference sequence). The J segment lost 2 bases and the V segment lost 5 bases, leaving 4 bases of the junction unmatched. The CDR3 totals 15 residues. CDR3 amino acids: CATSPRLAGAYEQYF. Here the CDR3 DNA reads TGTGCCACCAGCCCCCGACTAGCGGGGGCCTACGAGCAGTACTTC.

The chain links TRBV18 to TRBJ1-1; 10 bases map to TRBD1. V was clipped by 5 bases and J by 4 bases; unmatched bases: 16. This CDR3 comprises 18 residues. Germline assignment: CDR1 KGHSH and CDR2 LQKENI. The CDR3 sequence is CASSTLGQGRETSTEAFF. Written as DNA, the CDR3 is TGTGCCAGCTCAACCCTGGGACAGGGGAGGGAGACGAGCACTGAAGCTTTCTTT.

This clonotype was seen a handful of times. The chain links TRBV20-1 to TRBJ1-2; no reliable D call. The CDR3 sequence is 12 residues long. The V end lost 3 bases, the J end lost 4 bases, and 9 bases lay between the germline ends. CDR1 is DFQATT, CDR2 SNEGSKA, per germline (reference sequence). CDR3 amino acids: CSASAALYGYTF. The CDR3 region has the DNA TGCAGTGCTAGCGCGGCCCTCTATGGCTACACCTTC.

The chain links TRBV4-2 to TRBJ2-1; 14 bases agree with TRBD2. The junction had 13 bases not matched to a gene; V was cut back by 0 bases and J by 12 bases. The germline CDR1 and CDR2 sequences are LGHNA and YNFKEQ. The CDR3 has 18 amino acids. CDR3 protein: CASSQEVVGLAGDRGQFF. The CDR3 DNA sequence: TGTGCCAGCAGCCAAGAGGTTGTGGGACTAGCGGGGGACAGGGGGCAGTTCTTC.

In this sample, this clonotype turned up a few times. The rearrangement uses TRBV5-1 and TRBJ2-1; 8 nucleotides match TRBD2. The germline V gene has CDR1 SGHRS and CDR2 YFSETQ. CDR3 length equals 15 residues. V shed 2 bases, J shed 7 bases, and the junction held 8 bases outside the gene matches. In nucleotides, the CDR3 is TGCGCCAGCAGCTTCGGGAGCGGGAGATATAATGAGCAGTTCTTC. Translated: CASSFGSGRYNEQFF.

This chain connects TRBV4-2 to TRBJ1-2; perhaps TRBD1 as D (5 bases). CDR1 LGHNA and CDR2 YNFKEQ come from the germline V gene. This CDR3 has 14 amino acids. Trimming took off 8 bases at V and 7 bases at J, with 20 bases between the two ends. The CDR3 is CASGLPQGARGYTF. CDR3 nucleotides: TGTGCCAGCGGCCTGCCGCAGGGAGCTCGTGGCTACACCTTC.

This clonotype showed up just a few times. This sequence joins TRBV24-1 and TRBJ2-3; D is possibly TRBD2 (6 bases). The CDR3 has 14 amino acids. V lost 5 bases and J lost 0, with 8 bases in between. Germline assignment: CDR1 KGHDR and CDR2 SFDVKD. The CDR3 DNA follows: TGTGCCACCAGTGGGCGGGATAGCACAGATACGCAGTATTTT. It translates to CATSGRDSTDTQYF.

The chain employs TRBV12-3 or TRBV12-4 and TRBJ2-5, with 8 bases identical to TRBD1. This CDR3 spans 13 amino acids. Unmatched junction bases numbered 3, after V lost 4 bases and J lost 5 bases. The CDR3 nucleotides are TGTGCCAGCAGTTGGACAGGGTCGGAGACCCAGTACTTC. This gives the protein CASSWTGSETQYF.

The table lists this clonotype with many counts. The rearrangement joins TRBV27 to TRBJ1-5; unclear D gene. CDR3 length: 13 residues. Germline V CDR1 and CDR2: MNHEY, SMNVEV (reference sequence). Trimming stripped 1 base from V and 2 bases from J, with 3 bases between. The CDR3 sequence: CASSLWGNQPQHF. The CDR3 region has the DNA TGTGCCAGCAGTTTATGGGGCAATCAGCCCCAGCATTTT.

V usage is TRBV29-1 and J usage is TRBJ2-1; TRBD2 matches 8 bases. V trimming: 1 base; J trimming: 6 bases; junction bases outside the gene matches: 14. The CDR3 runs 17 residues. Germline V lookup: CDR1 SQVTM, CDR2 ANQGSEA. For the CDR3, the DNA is TGCAGCGTTGAAGTCGAGCGGGAGCAACGAATAAGCAATGAGCAGTTCTTC. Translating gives CSVEVEREQRISNEQFF.

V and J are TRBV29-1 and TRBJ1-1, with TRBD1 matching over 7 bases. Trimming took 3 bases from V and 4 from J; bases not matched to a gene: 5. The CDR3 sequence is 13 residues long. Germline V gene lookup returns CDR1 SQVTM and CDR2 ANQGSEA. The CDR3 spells CSVEGQTLTEAFF. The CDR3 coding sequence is TGCAGCGTTGAGGGACAGACCCTCACTGAAGCTTTCTTT.

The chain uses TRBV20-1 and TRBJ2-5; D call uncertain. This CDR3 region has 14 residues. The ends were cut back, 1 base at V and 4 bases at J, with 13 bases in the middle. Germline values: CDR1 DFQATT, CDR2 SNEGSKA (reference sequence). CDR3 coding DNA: TGCAGTGCTAGAGCTACAGCTACGGGAGAGACCCAGTACTTC. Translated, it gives CSARATATGETQYF.

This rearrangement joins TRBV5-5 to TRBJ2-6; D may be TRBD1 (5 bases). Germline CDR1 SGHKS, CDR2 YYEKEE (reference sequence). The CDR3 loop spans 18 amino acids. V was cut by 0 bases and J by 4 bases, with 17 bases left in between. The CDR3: CASSLEVGLESGANVLTF. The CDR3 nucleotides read TGTGCCAGCAGCTTGGAGGTGGGGCTGGAGTCCGGGGCCAACGTCCTGACTTTC.

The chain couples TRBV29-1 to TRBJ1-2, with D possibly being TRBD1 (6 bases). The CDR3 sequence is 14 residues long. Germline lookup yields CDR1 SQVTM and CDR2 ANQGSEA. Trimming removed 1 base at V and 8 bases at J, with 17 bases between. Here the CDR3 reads CSVEGLQGVGGYTF. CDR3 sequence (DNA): TGCAGCGTTGAAGGCCTACAGGGAGTGGGGGGCTACACCTTC.

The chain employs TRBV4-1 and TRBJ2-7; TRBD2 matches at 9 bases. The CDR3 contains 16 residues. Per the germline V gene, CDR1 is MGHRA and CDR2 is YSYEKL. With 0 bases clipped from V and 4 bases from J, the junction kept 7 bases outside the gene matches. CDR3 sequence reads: CASSQEGSGRPYEQYF. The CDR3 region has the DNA TGCGCCAGCAGCCAAGAAGGTAGCGGGAGACCTTACGAGCAGTACTTC.

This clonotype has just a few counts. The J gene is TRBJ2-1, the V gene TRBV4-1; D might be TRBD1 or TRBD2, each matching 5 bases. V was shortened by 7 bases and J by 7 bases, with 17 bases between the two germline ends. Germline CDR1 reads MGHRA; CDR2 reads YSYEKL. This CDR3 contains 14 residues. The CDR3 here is CASTLRDAANEQFF. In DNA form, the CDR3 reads TGCGCCAGCACGCTCCGGGACGCCGCTAATGAGCAGTTCTTC.

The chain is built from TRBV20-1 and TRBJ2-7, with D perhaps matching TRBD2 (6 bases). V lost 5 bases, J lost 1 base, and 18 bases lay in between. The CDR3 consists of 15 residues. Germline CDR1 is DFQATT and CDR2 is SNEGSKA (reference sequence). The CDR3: CSAPGGRATSYEQYF. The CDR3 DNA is TGCAGTGCTCCTGGAGGGCGGGCGACTTCCTACGAGCAGTACTTC.

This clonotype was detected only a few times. The CDR3 spells CSVLGDSSYEQYF. For the CDR3, the DNA is TGCAGCGTTCTCGGGGATTCTTCCTACGAGCAGTACTTC. The V gene is TRBV29-1, the J gene TRBJ2-7, with D possibly being TRBD2 (5 bases). Germline V gene data show CDR1 as SQVTM and CDR2 as ANQGSEA. The germline V and J ends were trimmed by 5 bases and 1 base, with 12 bases remaining between them. The CDR3 runs 13 residues.